A selection of T cell receptor beta chains follows, all from one sample in a study of Tregs in tolerant kidney transplant recipients. Libraries were prepared by immunoSEQ multiplex PCR; TCRdb keeps only in-frame clonotypes and omits some of them. The sample yields some 250,000 clones, 65% to 85% seen once. Sequencing input: CD4+ T cells from blood. The receptors derive from a human donor in good health. CDR3s include the opening cysteine and the closing phenylalanine or tryptophan. A D gene is named only where the DNA matches it firmly. A row's size may be missing; if present it is once, few, many or a size class.

V	D	J	size	DNA	CDR3
TRBV7-2	-	TRBJ2-4	-	TGTGCCAGCAGCTTAAACTGGTCCAAAAACATTCAGTACTTC	CASSLNWSKNIQYF
TRBV5-1	TRBD1	TRBJ2-1	-	TGCGCCAGCAGCCAGGGACAGGGGATCTACAATGAGCAGTTCTTC	CASSQGQGIYNEQFF
TRBV19	TRBD1	TRBJ2-7	few	TGTGCCAGTAGTACCCGACAGGGAGACGAGCAGTACTTC	CASSTRQGDEQYF
TRBV5-1	-	TRBJ2-6	-	TGCGCCAGCAGCCCCGGTCACGTTTCTGGGGCCAACGTCCTGACTTTC	CASSPGHVSGANVLTF
TRBV5-1	-	TRBJ1-2	-	TGCGCCAGCACCGTCCAGGACGGCTGGGGGGGCTACACCTTC	CASTVQDGWGGYTF
TRBV25-1	TRBD2	TRBJ2-3	-	TGTGCCAGCAGGGGGGGTGCGGGAGGCTGGAATACGCAGTATTTT	CASRGGAGGWNTQYF
TRBV6-1	-	TRBJ2-5	-	TGTGCCAGCAGTGGAAGGCTTATCCAAGAGACCCAGTACTTC	CASSGRLIQETQYF
TRBV11-2	TRBD2	TRBJ2-7	-	TGTGCCAGCAGCACTGGACTAGCGGGGGCCTACGAGCAGTACTTC	CASSTGLAGAYEQYF
TRBV11-2	-	TRBJ1-3	-	TGTGCCAGCAGCTCCCGCGCGGGGTGGTCTGGAAACACCATATATTTT	CASSSRAGWSGNTIYF
TRBV29-1	-	TRBJ2-5	-	TGCAGCGTTTTAGAGTTTCGACAGCAAGAGACCCAGTACTTC	CSVLEFRQQETQYF
TRBV11-2	-	TRBJ1-2	-	TGTGCCAGCAGCTTAGACAGAAATAACTATGGCTACACCTTC	CASSLDRNNYGYTF
TRBV5-1	-	TRBJ1-2	-	TGCGCCAGCAGCACCTCAGGGGCCAACTATGGCTACACCTTC	CASSTSGANYGYTF
TRBV29-1	-	TRBJ2-3	-	TGCAGCGTAGAAAGGGGCCTTGGGACAGATACGCAGTATTTT	CSVERGLGTDTQYF
TRBV7-9	-	TRBJ2-5	once	TGTGCCAGCAGCCGCATGGGGACGGTCGAGACCCAGTACTTC	CASSRMGTVETQYF
TRBV5-6	-	TRBJ1-2	-	TGTGCCAGCAGCTTGGTGTCAGTAGCAGGCTACACCTTC	CASSLVSVAGYTF
TRBV13	-	TRBJ2-3	-	TGTGCCAGCAGCTTACGCGGTCGGGCAGTAGATACGCAGTATTTT	CASSLRGRAVDTQYF
TRBV5-1	TRBD1	TRBJ2-7	once	TGCGCCAGCAGCTTGGGGCCAGGGGGCGAGTCCGAGCAGTACTTC	CASSLGPGGESEQYF
TRBV4-2	-	TRBJ2-4	few	TGTGCCAGCAGCCAGGCGAGAGGGGGATACATTCAGTACTTC	CASSQARGGYIQYF
TRBV6-1	-	TRBJ2-1	few	TGTGCCAGCAGTCTAAATGGGGAGAATGAGCAGTTCTTC	CASSLNGENEQFF
TRBV9	-	TRBJ1-2	-	TGTGCCAGCAGCATTAGACCAGGAGGTCGTCGGTATGGCTACACCTTC	CASSIRPGGRRYGYTF
TRBV30	-	TRBJ2-3	-	TGTGCCTGGAGTGTGGGCAGGGTGAAAGCAGATACGCAGTATTTT	CAWSVGRVKADTQYF
TRBV4-1	-	TRBJ2-7	once	TGCGCCAGCAGCCAAGCTGCCCCCAGGAGCTACGAGCAGTACTTC	CASSQAAPRSYEQYF
TRBV1	-	TRBJ1-3	-	TGCACCAGCAGTCTGACAGGCGCCGTCTCTGGAAACACCATATATTTT	CTSSLTGAVSGNTIYF
TRBV6-5	-	TRBJ2-1	-	TGTGCCAGCAGTTACTCGCTAGTTAGGAATGAGCAGTTCTTC	CASSYSLVRNEQFF
TRBV27	TRBD1	TRBJ2-7	once	TGTGCCAGCAGAAAGGGGGGACAGGGGGTAAGTGAGCAGTACTTC	CASRKGGQGVSEQYF
TRBV6-1	TRBD1	TRBJ1-1	-	TGTGCCATCCCCGGGACAGGGAACACTGAAGCTTTCTTT	CAIPGTGNTEAFF
TRBV9	-	TRBJ2-3	-	TGTGCCAGCAGCGTCGACAGACATCCCACAGATACGCAGTATTTT	CASSVDRHPTDTQYF
TRBV30	TRBD1	TRBJ2-7	-	TGTGCCTGGAGTATAACAGGGGGCAGGGTCTACGAGCAGTACTTC	CAWSITGGRVYEQYF
TRBV30	-	TRBJ1-1	-	TGTGCCTGGAGTGTACAGGGCCCGACTGAAGCTTTCTTT	CAWSVQGPTEAFF
TRBV5-1	-	TRBJ1-3	-	TGCGCCAGCAGCTTATCAGGTCTCCCGAGAAACACCATATATTTT	CASSLSGLPRNTIYF
TRBV5-4	TRBD2	TRBJ2-3	-	TGTGCCAGCAAGTTAGGAGTTGCCCGGGGGGGTGGCACAGATACGCAGTATTTT	CASKLGVARGGGTDTQYF
TRBV2	TRBD1	TRBJ2-1	-	TGTGCCAGCAGTGGGCGCAGGGGGCAATACAATGAGCAGTTCTTC	CASSGRRGQYNEQFF
TRBV7-9	-	TRBJ2-1	-	TGTGCCAGCAGCCCCGGGACGGCTAGCGATGAGCAGTTCTTC	CASSPGTASDEQFF
TRBV7-8	-	TRBJ2-7	-	TGTGCCAGCAGCCAAGGACTGGGATACGAGCAGTACTTC	CASSQGLGYEQYF
TRBV4-1	TRBD2	TRBJ2-7	-	TGCGCCAGCAGCCAAGATGCCGCGCGGGAGGGCATACGCGAGCAGTACTTC	CASSQDAAREGIREQYF
TRBV19	-	TRBJ2-2	-	TGTGCCAGTAGTAGAAACCGGGATACGAACACCGGGGAGCTGTTTTTT	CASSRNRDTNTGELFF
TRBV18	-	TRBJ2-7	-	TGTGCCAGCTCACCACCGAGAGGGAGCCGCGAGCAGTACTTC	CASSPPRGSREQYF
TRBV18	-	TRBJ2-1	-	TGTGCCAGCTCACCCAGCACAGGAACCTACAATGAGCAGTTCTTC	CASSPSTGTYNEQFF
TRBV4-1	-	TRBJ1-6	-	TGCGCCAGCAGCCAAAGGGAGGACTTAGATAATTCACCCCTCCACTTT	CASSQREDLDNSPLHF
TRBV18	-	TRBJ2-1	-	TGTGCCACCGGCTGGGGCGGCAGAGAGCAGTTCTTC	CATGWGGREQFF
TRBV18	-	TRBJ2-2	-	TGTGCCAGCTCCCCCGGGACACCGAACACCGGGGAGCTGTTTTTT	CASSPGTPNTGELFF
TRBV5-1	-	TRBJ1-3	-	TGCGCCAGCAGATCCCAACCGGACTCTGGAAACACCATATATTTT	CASRSQPDSGNTIYF
TRBV27	-	TRBJ1-5	-	TGTGCCAGCAGTTTTCGGGGAAGGAATCAGCCCCAGCATTTT	CASSFRGRNQPQHF
TRBV25-1	-	TRBJ1-1	-	TGTGCCAGCAGTGACCGTGTGGGGCGTGGAGGAACTGAAGCTTTCTTT	CASSDRVGRGGTEAFF
TRBV19	TRBD1	TRBJ1-2	-	TGTGCCAGTAGTACCCTAAGACAGGGAAGTTATGGCTACACCTTC	CASSTLRQGSYGYTF
TRBV5-1	TRBD1	TRBJ2-2	-	TGCGCCAGCCAGGCTGACAGGGTACGCACCGGGGAGCTGTTTTTT	CASQADRVRTGELFF
TRBV11-3	TRBD2	TRBJ2-2	-	TGTGCCAGCAGCTTAACCAAATGGGGACTAGCGGGGAACACCGGGGAGCTGTTTTTT	CASSLTKWGLAGNTGELFF
TRBV2	TRBD2	TRBJ2-7	-	TGTGCCAGCAGTAGGGGCCTAGCGGGGTCCCCGGGGGAGTACTTC	CASSRGLAGSPGEYF
TRBV6-1	TRBD1	TRBJ1-1	-	TGTGCCAGCAGTTCGACAGGGACGACTGAAGCTTTCTTT	CASSSTGTTEAFF
TRBV6-5	-	TRBJ2-7	-	TGTGCCAGCAGTTACGAGACAGGGAGGTCCTACGAGCAGTACTTC	CASSYETGRSYEQYF
TRBV5-5	-	TRBJ1-2	-	TGTGCCAGCAGCCTTGCCCAACAGGCTACGATCTTTAACTATGGCTACACCTTC	CASSLAQQATIFNYGYTF
TRBV7-9	TRBD1	TRBJ1-2	-	TGTGCCAGCAGCTTAGCTGGGGGAACAGGGGGCTATGGCTACACCTTC	CASSLAGGTGGYGYTF
TRBV2	-	TRBJ1-3	-	TGTGCCAGCTCGGACGCTAGCTCTGGAAACACCATATATTTT	CASSDASSGNTIYF
TRBV30	TRBD1	TRBJ1-4	-	TGTGCCTGGAGTGACACAGGGGCGAGAGGTGAAAAACTGTTTTTT	CAWSDTGARGEKLFF
TRBV5-1	-	TRBJ2-5	-	TGCGCCAGCAGCCCCGGGGTGGGGTTCATCCAAGAGACCCAGTACTTC	CASSPGVGFIQETQYF
TRBV30	-	TRBJ1-2	-	TGTGCCTGGAGCCCCCCCGCGGGGCCCTATGGCTACACCTTC	CAWSPPAGPYGYTF
TRBV5-4	-	TRBJ2-5	-	TGTGCCAGCAGCTTGGTGAAGGGGGAAGAGACCCAGTACTTC	CASSLVKGEETQYF
TRBV7-9	-	TRBJ1-2	-	TGTGCCAGCAGCTTAGGTGGCAGCGGCATTTTAAACTATGGCTACACCTTC	CASSLGGSGILNYGYTF